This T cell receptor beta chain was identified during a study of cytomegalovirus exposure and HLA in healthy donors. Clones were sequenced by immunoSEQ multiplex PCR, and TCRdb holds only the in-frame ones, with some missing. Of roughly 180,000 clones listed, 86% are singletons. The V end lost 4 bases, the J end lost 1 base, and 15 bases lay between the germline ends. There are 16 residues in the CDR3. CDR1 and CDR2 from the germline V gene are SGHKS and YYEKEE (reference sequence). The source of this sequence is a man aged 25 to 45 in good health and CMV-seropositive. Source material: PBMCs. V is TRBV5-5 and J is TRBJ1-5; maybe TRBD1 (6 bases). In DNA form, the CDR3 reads TGTGCCAGCAGCCGCAACAGGGTCCAGAGCAATCAGCCCCAGCATTTT. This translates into CASSRNRVQSNQPQHF.